This T cell receptor beta chain appears in the sequencing data of a study of cytomegalovirus exposure and HLA in healthy donors. This CDR3 has 14 amino acids. After removal of 6 bases from V and 1 base from J, the junction contained 5 bases not matched to a gene. Germline lookup yields CDR1 MNHNY and CDR2 SVGAGI (reference sequence). Vbeta (60) and Jbeta (13) primers were used in the PCR. The protocol was immunoSEQ multiplex PCR, while the TCRdb copy is restricted to in-frame clones and leaves out a portion. This sample has about 130,000 clones, with around three quarters found just once. Study results and limitations: About 87% or about 30% of the time was how often most TCR beta V segments were productive, according to an earlier analysis. With high specificity and sensitivity, the classifier reportedly diagnosed cytomegalovirus status.

Only a few counts were recorded for this clone. As yet, its antigen is unknown. The source of this sequence is a female donor in good health and CMV-seronegative. The chain recombines TRBV6-6 with TRBJ2-7; the match to TRBD1 covers 8 bases. The sample consisted of PBMCs. The CDR3 nucleotides are TGTGCCAGCAGCTCGACAGGGGCGTCCTACGAGCAGTACTTC. Protein sequence: CASSSTGASYEQYF.